This entry features one TCR beta chain sequence. The antigen remains unidentified. Mismatch with germline at one junction end may stem from a read error. The data originate from a study of early T cells in non-severe SARS-CoV-2 infection. TCRdb fed the 5' RACE reads into MiXCR, producing one record per CDR3 protein. The sample shows 40,000 to 50,000 distinct CDR3 sequences, approximately 7.1% of them seen only once. Study results and caveats: VDJdb matching skewed toward anti-spike CD8 responses, missing private and CD4 specificities.

The CDR3 is 11 residues long. Germline loops: CDR1 MNHEY, CDR2 SVGEGT. Sequenced material: whole blood. This rearrangement joins TRBV6-2 or TRBV6-3 to TRBJ1-1; possibly TRBD1 for D (5 bases). This TCR was recovered from an adult who was a healthcare worker with PCR-confirmed SARS-CoV-2 infection or an uninfected control (not recorded which). The CDR3 DNA sequence: TGTGCCAGCAGTCGCAGGGCTGAGGCTTTCTTT. It specifies CASSRRAEAFF.